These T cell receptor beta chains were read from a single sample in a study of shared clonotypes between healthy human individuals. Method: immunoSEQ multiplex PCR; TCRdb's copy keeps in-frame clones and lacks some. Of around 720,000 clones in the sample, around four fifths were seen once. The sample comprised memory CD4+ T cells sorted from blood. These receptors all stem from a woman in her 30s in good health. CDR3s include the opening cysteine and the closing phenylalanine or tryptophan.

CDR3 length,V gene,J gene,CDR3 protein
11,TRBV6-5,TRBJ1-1,CASRRQGRAFF
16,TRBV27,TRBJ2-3,CASSLRTGGTLYTQYF
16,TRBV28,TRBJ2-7,CASSFPGLAGVYEQYF
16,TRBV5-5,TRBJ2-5,CASSSGTVISQETQYF
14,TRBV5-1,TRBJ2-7,CASSVLADSYEQYF
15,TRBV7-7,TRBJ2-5,CASSFFEGSGGAQYF
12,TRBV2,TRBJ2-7,CASSDSAYEQYF
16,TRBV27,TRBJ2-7,CASTPKGGRSSYEQYF
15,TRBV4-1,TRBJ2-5,CASSQDPGTRKTQYF
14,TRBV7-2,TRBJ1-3,CASSGVRTGNTIYF
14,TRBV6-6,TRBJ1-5,CASSYYSSNQPQHF
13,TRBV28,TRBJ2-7,CASSVERLARQYF
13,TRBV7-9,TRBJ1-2,CASSRGDRSGYTF
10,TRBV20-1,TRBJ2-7,CSAPLYEQYF
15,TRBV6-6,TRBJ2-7,CASSRGDGGRDEQYF
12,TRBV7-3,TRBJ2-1,CASSSQTGSQFF
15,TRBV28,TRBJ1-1,CASSPPGATGARAFF
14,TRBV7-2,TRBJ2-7,CASSLGSGPYEQYF
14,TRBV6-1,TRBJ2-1,CASSRGSSGNEQFF
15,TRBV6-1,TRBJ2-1,CASSVRLLSYNEQFF
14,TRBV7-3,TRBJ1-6,CASSLLDYNSPLHF
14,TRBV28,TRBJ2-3,CASSSGMATDTQYF
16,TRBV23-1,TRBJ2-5,CASSLPRPGGRGTQYF
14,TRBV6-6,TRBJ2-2,CASSYGSGTGELFF
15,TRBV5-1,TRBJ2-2,CASSLTGLITGELFF
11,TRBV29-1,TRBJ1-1,CSGVRDTEAFF
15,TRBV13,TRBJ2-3,CASSYGAYSIDTQYF
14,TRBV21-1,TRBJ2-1,CASSKGGGGNEQFF
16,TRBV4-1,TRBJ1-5,CASSQSGGDSDQPQHF
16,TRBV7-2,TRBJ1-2,CASSPRTATNLYGYTF
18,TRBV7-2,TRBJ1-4,CASSLGAGPRLTNEKLFF
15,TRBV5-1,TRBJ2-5,CASSLATGDVETQYF
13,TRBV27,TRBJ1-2,CASRPDRNYGYTF
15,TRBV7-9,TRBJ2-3,CASSLVGISTDTQYF
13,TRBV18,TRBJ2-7,CASSPLGVYEQYF
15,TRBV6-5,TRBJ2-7,CASSWSTARYYEQYF
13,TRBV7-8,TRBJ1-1,CASSLDRETEAFF
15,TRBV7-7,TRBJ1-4,CASSFDRGPNEKLFF
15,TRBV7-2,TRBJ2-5,CASSFSRPSQETQYF
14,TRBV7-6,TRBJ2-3,CASSLTSGRDTQYF
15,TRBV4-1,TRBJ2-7,CASSRPGQGAPEQYF
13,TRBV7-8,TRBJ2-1,CASSHGTSGEQFF
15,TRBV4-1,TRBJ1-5,CASSQIDRDHQPQHF
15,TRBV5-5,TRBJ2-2,CASSLVTRNTGELFF
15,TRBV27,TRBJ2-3,CASSSGRARTDTQYF
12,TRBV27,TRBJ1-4,CARDSIGEKLFF
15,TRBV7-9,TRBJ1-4,CASSLVQGPGEKLFF
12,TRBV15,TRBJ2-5,CATSGVGETQYF
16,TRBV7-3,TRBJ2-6,CASSLNQRPGANVLTF
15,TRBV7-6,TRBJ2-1,CASRPAGTQYNEQFF
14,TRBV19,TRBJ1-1,CASSLRRESTEAFF
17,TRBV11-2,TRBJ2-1,CASSSRTSGFSYNEQFF